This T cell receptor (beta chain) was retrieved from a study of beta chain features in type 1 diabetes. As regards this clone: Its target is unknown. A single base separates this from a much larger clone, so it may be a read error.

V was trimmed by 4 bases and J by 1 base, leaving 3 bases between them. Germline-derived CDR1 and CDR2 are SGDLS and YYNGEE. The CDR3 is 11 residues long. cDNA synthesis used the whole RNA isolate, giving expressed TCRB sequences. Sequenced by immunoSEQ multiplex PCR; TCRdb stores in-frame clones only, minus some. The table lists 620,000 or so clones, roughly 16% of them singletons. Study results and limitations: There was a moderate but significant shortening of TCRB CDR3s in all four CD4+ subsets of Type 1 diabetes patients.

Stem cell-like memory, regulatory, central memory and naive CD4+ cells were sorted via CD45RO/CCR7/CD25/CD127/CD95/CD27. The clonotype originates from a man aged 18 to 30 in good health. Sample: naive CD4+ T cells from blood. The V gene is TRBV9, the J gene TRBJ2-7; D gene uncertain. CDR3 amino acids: CASSPSYEQYF. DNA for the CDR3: TGTGCCAGCAGCCCTTCCTACGAGCAGTACTTC. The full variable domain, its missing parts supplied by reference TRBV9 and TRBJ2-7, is DSGVTQTPKHLITATGQRVTLRCSPRSGDLSVYWYQQSLDQGLQFLIQYYNGEERAKGNILERFSAQQFPDLHSELNLSSLELGDSALYFCASSPSYEQYFGPGTRLTVT.